The table lists the clone carrying this TCR beta chain with a few counts. Its antigen remains unidentified. This sample is part of a study of OX40 agonist ivuxolimab in advanced cancers. Across the study: Every 2 weeks, patients received ivuxolimab intravenously, dosed at 0.01 to 10 mg/kg.

Profiling relied on immunoSEQ multiplex PCR, and the TCRdb table lists in-frame clones only, not all of them. Among about 2,800 clones, approximately 72% were seen once, and the ten largest hold roughly a quarter. Study-level points and caveats: The CD4+ and CD8+ T cells in the blood had expanded clonally by week 6 at 0.1 to 3.0 mg/kg.

Excluded were patients having autoimmune disease history or systemic immunosuppression. Germline CDR1 reads SGHRS; CDR2 reads YFSETQ. V shed 0 bases, J shed 8 bases, and the junction held 5 bases outside the gene matches. The CDR3 covers 15 residues. This sample comprised CD4+ or CD8+ T cells sorted from blood, obtained in a trial of the OX40 agonist ivuxolimab. This chain links TRBV5-1 with TRBJ2-1; 10 nucleotides match TRBD1. This receptor was obtained from an adult with an advanced solid tumor such as melanoma, head and neck, liver or kidney cancer. Here the CDR3 DNA reads TGCGCCAGCAGCTTGGAAGGACAGGGGGGCGATGAGCAGTTCTTC. Protein: CASSLEGQGGDEQFF.